The 20 T cell receptor beta chains given below trace back to one sample, sequenced in a study of vaccination and CD4 T cells after COVID-19. Antigens of these TCRs are unknown. As to time point: late sampling 161 to 241 days after vaccination in a few convalescent patients. Sample treatment: roughly nine-day PBMC culture with coronavirus spike peptide pools or control peptides (ViraFEST assay). Sequencing of cultured CD4+ T cell DNA used the Oncomine TCR Beta short-read assay. Each CDR3 protein is one row after TCRdb ran MiXCR on the PCR reads. The sample has 20,000 to 25,000 distinct CDR3 sequences, approximately 41% seen once. The sequencing here drew on CD4+ T cells from blood, cultured in vitro, taken about 7 months after SARS-CoV-2 vaccination. Source of these receptors: a human donor who had recovered from COVID-19.

This clonotype is a singleton in its sample. At one boundary the junction diverges from the germline segment, which might be a read error. The chain has TRBV20-1 and TRBJ1-2; D may be TRBD1 (5 bases). Looked up from germline, CDR1 is DFQATT and CDR2 is SNEGSKA (reference sequence). The CDR3 has 14 amino acids. This CDR3 is CSARAWGESYGYTF. In DNA, the CDR3 is TGTAGTGCTAGAGCATGGGGGGAGTCCTATGGCTACACCTTC.

This chain links TRBV20-1 with TRBJ2-2, with D tentatively TRBD2 (6 bases). Germline CDR1 DFQATT, CDR2 SNEGSKA (reference sequence). This CDR3 region has 15 residues. V was cut by 5 bases and J by 5 bases, with 18 bases left in between. The CDR3 coding sequence is TGCAGTGCTCGGCGGGAAGGGTATTCAACCGGGGAGCTGTTTTTT. Protein product: CSARREGYSTGELFF.

The V and J genes are TRBV7-2 and TRBJ2-1, with unresolved D. The CDR3 is 12 residues long. Trimming pared 3 bases from V and 5 bases from J, leaving 5 bases between. Germline-derived CDR1 and CDR2 are SGHTA and FQGNSA. In DNA, the CDR3 is TGTGCCAGCAGCTTTACAGACAATGAGCAGTTCTTC. Its translation: CASSFTDNEQFF.

This clonotype was counted between two and nine times. The chain joins TRBV6-1 to TRBJ1-3, with 9 bases fitting TRBD1. CDR3 length: 17 amino acids. Per germline, CDR1 MNHNS and CDR2 SASEGT. V was pared by 0 bases and J by 4 bases, with 7 bases of the junction left unmatched. The CDR3 here is CASSEAGIGTGGNTIYF. In nucleotides, the CDR3 is TGTGCCAGCAGTGAAGCAGGGATCGGGACAGGGGGAAACACCATATATTTT.

This clonotype appeared a few times. DNA of the CDR3: TGCAGTGCCCTGGGACTAGCGGTCACAGATACGCAGTATTTT. Protein sequence: CSALGLAVTDTQYF. This rearrangement joins TRBV20-1 to TRBJ2-3, with 11 bases that match TRBD2. Trimming cost V 6 bases and J 2 bases; bases outside gene matches: 4. The CDR3 is 14 amino acids. The germline V gene encodes CDR1 DFQATT and CDR2 SNEGSKA (reference sequence).

This chain uses TRBV11-3 with TRBJ2-3; D may be TRBD2 (6 bases). Germline CDR1 and CDR2: SGHNT and YENEEA. The V gene lost 3 bases and the J gene lost 0 bases, with 10 bases spanning the gap. CDR3 length: 15 residues. This CDR3 is CASSFDGTSTDTQYF. In DNA form, the CDR3 reads TGTGCCAGCAGCTTTGACGGGACTAGCACAGATACGCAGTATTTT. Using reference TRBV11-3 and TRBJ2-3 for the parts outside the CDR3, the full variable domain is EAGVVQSPRYKIIEKKQPVAFWCNPISGHNTLYWYLQNLGQGPELLIRYENEEAVDDSQLPKDRFSAERLKGVDSTLKIQPAELGDSAVYLCASSFDGTSTDTQYFGPGTRLTVL.

The V and J genes are TRBV20-1 and TRBJ2-2; 8 positions match TRBD1. V trimming: 7 bases; J trimming: 4 bases; junction bases outside the gene matches: 5. This CDR3 comprises 13 residues. CDR1 is DFQATT, CDR2 SNEGSKA, per germline (reference sequence). CDR3 DNA: TGCAGTGTTCCAGGGGGCGGCACCGGGGAGCTGTTTTTT. Translating gives CSVPGGGTGELFF.

In its sample, this clonotype was seen once. The chain has TRBV28 and TRBJ2-5; no reliable D call. CDR1 and CDR2 (germline): MDHEN, SYDVKM. Trimming pared 6 bases from V and 2 bases from J, leaving 13 bases between. This CDR3 has 14 residues. For the CDR3, the DNA is TGTGCCAGCAGCAAAGGACGGAATCAAGAGACCCAGTACTTC. The encoded protein is CASSKGRNQETQYF.

V is TRBV10-3 and J is TRBJ2-3, with D maybe TRBD2 (6 bases). There are 14 residues in the CDR3. Looked up from germline, CDR1 is ENHRY and CDR2 is SYGVKD. Between the trimmed V and J ends, which lost 6 bases and 6 bases, there was a span of 16 bases. The CDR3 region has the DNA TGTGCCATCAGGGCGGGTAGGGAGGCGGATACGCAGTATTTT. Protein product: CAIRAGREADTQYF.

The chain is built from TRBV24-1 and TRBJ1-5; 7 bases fit TRBD1. Germline CDR1 KGHDR, CDR2 SFDVKD. V gave up 6 bases and J gave up 3 bases; unmatched junction bases: 4. The CDR3 has 14 amino acids. CDR3 in DNA: TGTGCCACCAGTTTGACAGGGCTCAATCAGCCCCAGCATTTT. As protein: CATSLTGLNQPQHF.

Only a few counts were recorded for this clonotype. The junction does not match germline at one end; this may be a read error. This chain joins TRBV20-1 and TRBJ1-2, with 7 bases lining up with TRBD1. The CDR3 has 13 residues. Germline CDR1 is DFQATT and CDR2 is SNEGSKA (reference sequence). CDR3 nucleotides: TGCAGTGCCAGAGGGGGCGTCAACTATGGCTACACCTTC. Protein sequence: CSARGGVNYGYTF.

V is TRBV6-2 or TRBV6-3 and J is TRBJ2-3, with unresolved D. The germline gives CDR1 MNHEY, CDR2 SVGEGT. Trimming cost V 8 bases and J 0 bases, with 9 bases left between them. The CDR3 has 13 residues. The CDR3 coding sequence is TGTGCCAGCCGACGTTCCAGCACAGATACGCAGTATTTT. Its translation: CASRRSSTDTQYF.

V is TRBV7-2 and J is TRBJ2-4, with D hard to call. With 1 base removed from V and 5 bases from J, the gap between germline ends came to 12 bases. The CDR3 extends over 15 amino acids. Germline CDR1 and CDR2: SGHTA and FQGNSA. CDR3 sequence: CASSLGHPLQNIQYF. CDR3 in DNA: TGTGCCAGCAGCTTAGGCCACCCGCTCCAAAACATTCAGTACTTC.

This clonotype has more than one count but fewer than ten. This chain joins TRBV19 and TRBJ2-5; D is tentatively TRBD1 or TRBD2 (6 bases each). V lost 1 base and J lost 7, with 13 bases in between. The V gene's germline CDR1 is LNHDA and CDR2 SQIVND (reference sequence). CDR3 length equals 14 residues. The CDR3 DNA reads TGTGCCAGTAGTATAGCTGGAGGGGGGTCGACCCAGTACTTC. Translated, it gives CASSIAGGGSTQYF.

The chain combines TRBV28 with TRBJ1-4, with 8 bases matching TRBD1. Losses at the gene ends were 6 bases for V and 7 bases for J; bases not matched to a gene: 13. This CDR3 spans 16 amino acids. From germline, CDR1 is MDHEN and CDR2 SYDVKM. The CDR3 region has the DNA TGTGCCAGCAGCGGCCGGGGCCAGGGGGCCTTTGAAAAACTGTTTTTT. This translates into CASSGRGQGAFEKLFF.

The CDR3: CASSRTSGQETQYF. As DNA, the CDR3 is TGTGCCAGCAGTCGGACTAGCGGTCAAGAGACCCAGTACTTC. This chain connects TRBV25-1 to TRBJ2-5; the match to TRBD2 covers 10 bases. CDR3 length equals 14 residues. CDR1 MGHDK and CDR2 SYGVNS come from the germline V gene. Germline trimming cut 5 bases from V and 2 bases from J; bases unmatched to any gene: 2. The whole variable domain, filled in from reference TRBV25-1 and TRBJ2-5, reads EADIYQTPRYLVIGTGKKITLECSQTMGHDKMYWYQQDPGMELHLIHYSYGVNSTEKGDLSSESTVSRIRTEHFPLTLESARPSHTSQYLCASSRTSGQETQYFGPGTRLLVL.

The chain carries TRBV6-2 or TRBV6-3 and TRBJ2-1; 9 bases agree with TRBD2. From germline, CDR1 is MNHEY and CDR2 SVGEGT. The V segment lost 6 bases and the J segment 6 bases; nucleotides outside the gene matches: 12. The CDR3 runs to 16 residues. This chain's CDR3 is CASRSSGVNQGNEQFF. CDR3 nucleotides: TGTGCCAGCAGGTCTAGCGGGGTTAACCAAGGCAATGAGCAGTTCTTC.

The chain joins TRBV3-1 to TRBJ1-6; no definite D call. V lost 0 bases to trimming and J lost 6 bases, with 6 bases between them. The germline CDR1 and CDR2 sequences are LGHDT and YNNKEL (reference sequence). This CDR3 contains 14 residues. The CDR3 DNA reads TGTGCCAGCAGCCAAGAGGGCTCTAATTCACCCCTCCACTTT. This codes for CASSQEGSNSPLHF.

This clonotype was seen more than once but under ten times. This chain connects TRBV6-4 to TRBJ1-6; no firm D call. The V gene lost 3 bases and the J gene lost 8 bases, with 11 bases spanning the gap. Per germline, CDR1 MRHNA and CDR2 SNTAGT. The CDR3 is 14 amino acids. The CDR3 loop reads CASSEVAGDSPLHF. CDR3 bases: TGTGCCAGCAGTGAGGTGGCAGGAGATTCACCCCTCCACTTT.

This clonotype was seen a few times. The genes are TRBV5-1 and TRBJ2-7; D gene ambiguous. V lost 4 bases and J lost 0, with 8 bases in between. The CDR3 loop spans 13 amino acids. In germline, CDR1 is SGHRS, CDR2 YFSETQ. The CDR3 protein is CASSDDSSYEQYF. Written as DNA, the CDR3 is TGCGCCAGCAGCGACGATTCCTCCTACGAGCAGTACTTC.